Listed below are T cell receptor beta chains from one sample, sequenced in a study of breast tumors, draining lymph nodes, adjacent tissues. From the multiplex PCR reads, TCRdb called clonotypes with MiXCR, one entry per CDR3 protein. The data contain 200,000 to 250,000 distinct CDR3 sequences, roughly a third of them singletons. Input material: axillary lymph node tissue. The receptors shown here come from a female donor with breast cancer. Some clones in this sample may be carry-over from other donors' samples. CDR3s include the opening cysteine and the closing phenylalanine or tryptophan. Fields, in order: V gene, J gene, clone size, D gene, CDR3 protein, CDR3 DNA. D genes are given only for firm matches. Where a row states a size, it is once, few, many or the class of an expanded clone; other rows omit it.

V gene: TRBV11-3; J gene: TRBJ2-7; clone size: many; D gene: TRBD2; CDR3 protein: CASSSYEAGDLNYEQYF; CDR3 DNA: TGTGCCAGCAGCTCCTATGAAGCGGGGGACTTGAACTACGAGCAGTACTTC
V gene: TRBV20-1; J gene: TRBJ2-7; clone size: many; D gene: .; CDR3 protein: CSALSGLSLSYEQYF; CDR3 DNA: TGCAGTGCCCTATCGGGACTCAGCCTATCCTACGAGCAGTACTTC
V gene: TRBV5-5; J gene: TRBJ2-5; clone size: few; D gene: .; CDR3 protein: CASSLARAEETQYF; CDR3 DNA: TGTGCCAGCAGCTTGGCGAGAGCGGAAGAGACCCAGTACTTC
V gene: TRBV15; J gene: TRBJ1-5; clone size: many; D gene: .; CDR3 protein: CATTVDRINQPQHF; CDR3 DNA: TGTGCCACCACCGTTGACAGGATCAATCAGCCCCAGCATTTT
V gene: TRBV7-2; J gene: TRBJ2-3; clone size: many; D gene: TRBD1; CDR3 protein: CASSLRTGPTDTQYF; CDR3 DNA: TGTGCCAGCAGCCTCCGGACAGGGCCCACAGATACGCAGTATTTT
V gene: TRBV4-1; J gene: TRBJ2-2; clone size: many; D gene: TRBD1; CDR3 protein: CASRGTANTGELFF; CDR3 DNA: TGCGCCAGCAGGGGGACAGCGAACACCGGGGAGCTGTTTTTT
V gene: TRBV30; J gene: TRBJ1-4; clone size: .; D gene: .; CDR3 protein: CAWSWTDEKLFF; CDR3 DNA: TGTGCCTGGAGTTGGACAGATGAAAAACTGTTTTTT
V gene: TRBV7-2; J gene: TRBJ2-7; clone size: many; D gene: TRBD2; CDR3 protein: CASSLNAGGGYEQYF; CDR3 DNA: TGTGCCAGCAGCTTAAATGCTGGCGGGGGCTACGAGCAGTACTTC
V gene: TRBV12-3/TRBV12-4; J gene: TRBJ2-1; clone size: many; D gene: .; CDR3 protein: CASRTGIEQFF; CDR3 DNA: TGTGCCAGCCGCACCGGCATTGAGCAGTTCTTC
V gene: TRBV7-8; J gene: TRBJ1-1; clone size: .; D gene: .; CDR3 protein: CASSAQGRKAEAFF; CDR3 DNA: TGTGCCAGCAGCGCCCAGGGCAGGAAGGCTGAAGCTTTCTTT
V gene: TRBV11-2; J gene: TRBJ2-1; clone size: many; D gene: TRBD1; CDR3 protein: CASSLAGQGYDEQFF; CDR3 DNA: TGTGCCAGCAGCTTAGCGGGACAGGGTTACGATGAGCAGTTCTTC
V gene: TRBV5-1; J gene: TRBJ2-1; clone size: .; D gene: .; CDR3 protein: CASSLLPGTPYNEQFF; CDR3 DNA: TGCGCCAGCAGCCTACTACCCGGGACCCCCTACAATGAGCAGTTCTTC
V gene: TRBV2; J gene: TRBJ1-3; clone size: .; D gene: TRBD1; CDR3 protein: CASREGQLNTIYF; CDR3 DNA: TGTGCCAGCAGGGAGGGACAGTTGAACACCATATATTTT
V gene: TRBV24-1; J gene: TRBJ2-1; clone size: .; D gene: TRBD1; CDR3 protein: CATSDPTGQGLSTDTQFF; CDR3 DNA: TGTGCCACCAGTGATCCAACCGGACAGGGTCTAAGCACAGATACGCAGTTCTTC
V gene: TRBV6-2/TRBV6-3; J gene: TRBJ1-6; clone size: many; D gene: TRBD1; CDR3 protein: CASSSITGGDSPLHF; CDR3 DNA: TGTGCCAGCAGTTCCATCACAGGGGGGGACTCACCCCTCCACTTT
V gene: TRBV7-9; J gene: TRBJ2-3; clone size: many; D gene: .; CDR3 protein: CASSLGQAGDTQYF; CDR3 DNA: TGTGCCAGCAGCTTAGGGCAGGCTGGAGATACGCAGTATTTT
V gene: TRBV15; J gene: TRBJ1-2; clone size: .; D gene: .; CDR3 protein: CATSRDTAGPIATPF; CDR3 DNA: TGTGCCACCAGCAGAGATACAGCCGGGCCTATTGCTACACCCTTC
V gene: TRBV5-1; J gene: TRBJ2-1; clone size: many; D gene: TRBD1; CDR3 protein: CASAHEGAHNEQFF; CDR3 DNA: TGCGCCAGCGCCCATGAGGGGGCACACAATGAGCAGTTCTTC
V gene: TRBV12-3/TRBV12-4; J gene: TRBJ1-1; clone size: few; D gene: .; CDR3 protein: CASSPMRTANTEAFF; CDR3 DNA: TGTGCCAGCAGTCCCATGCGGACAGCGAACACTGAAGCTTTCTTT
V gene: TRBV11-2; J gene: TRBJ1-2; clone size: .; D gene: .; CDR3 protein: CASSLDRQGYGYTF; CDR3 DNA: TGTGCCAGCAGCTTAGATCGTCAGGGGTATGGCTACACCTTC
V gene: TRBV6-1; J gene: TRBJ2-7; clone size: many; D gene: .; CDR3 protein: CASSSGDGRAYEQYF; CDR3 DNA: TGTGCCAGCAGTTCTGGGGACGGACGAGCCTACGAGCAGTACTTC
V gene: TRBV20-1; J gene: TRBJ2-3; clone size: .; D gene: TRBD1; CDR3 protein: CSAYDRGLDTQYF; CDR3 DNA: TGCAGTGCTTACGACAGGGGGTTAGATACGCAGTATTTT
V gene: TRBV2; J gene: TRBJ2-7; clone size: many; D gene: TRBD2; CDR3 protein: CASKGLADPYEQYF; CDR3 DNA: TGTGCCAGCAAGGGACTAGCGGATCCCTACGAGCAGTACTTC
V gene: TRBV3-1; J gene: TRBJ2-3; clone size: many; D gene: .; CDR3 protein: CASSQGGNTQYF; CDR3 DNA: TGTGCCAGCAGCCAAGGGGGAAATACGCAGTATTTT
V gene: TRBV5-1; J gene: TRBJ1-4; clone size: .; D gene: TRBD1; CDR3 protein: CASSLEGAGEKLFF; CDR3 DNA: TGCGCCAGCAGCTTGGAGGGGGCGGGTGAAAAACTGTTTTTT
V gene: TRBV20-1; J gene: TRBJ2-3; clone size: many; D gene: TRBD2; CDR3 protein: CSAIISGSSDTQYF; CDR3 DNA: TGCAGTGCTATTATTAGCGGGAGTTCAGATACGCAGTATTTT
V gene: TRBV2; J gene: TRBJ2-4; clone size: many; D gene: TRBD1; CDR3 protein: CASSPGTGSRAKNIQYF; CDR3 DNA: TGTGCCAGCAGTCCCGGGACAGGGAGTAGAGCCAAAAACATTCAGTACTTC
V gene: TRBV6-4; J gene: TRBJ1-2; clone size: many; D gene: .; CDR3 protein: CASSAGRQSNYGYTF; CDR3 DNA: TGTGCCAGCAGCGCCGGGAGGCAGTCTAACTATGGCTACACCTTC
V gene: TRBV2; J gene: TRBJ1-2; clone size: medium-sized; D gene: .; CDR3 protein: CASSEVRGTGGYTF; CDR3 DNA: TGTGCCAGCAGTGAAGTTCGGGGGACGGGGGGCTACACCTTC
V gene: TRBV2; J gene: TRBJ1-1; clone size: few; D gene: .; CDR3 protein: CASSRYTEAFF; CDR3 DNA: TGTGCCAGCAGCCGGTACACTGAAGCTTTCTTT
V gene: TRBV12-3/TRBV12-4; J gene: TRBJ1-6; clone size: once; D gene: .; CDR3 protein: CASSPWGDSPLHF; CDR3 DNA: TGTGCCAGCAGTCCCTGGGGAGACTCACCCCTCCACTTT
V gene: TRBV20-1; J gene: TRBJ2-3; clone size: many; D gene: TRBD2; CDR3 protein: CSARGIGASGSWHTDTQYF; CDR3 DNA: TGCAGTGCTAGAGGAATCGGGGCTAGCGGGAGTTGGCACACAGATACGCAGTATTTT
V gene: TRBV24-1; J gene: TRBJ2-3; clone size: many; D gene: TRBD1; CDR3 protein: CATSDLQGTGGDTQYF; CDR3 DNA: TGTGCCACCAGTGATTTGCAAGGAACAGGGGGAGATACGCAGTATTTT
V gene: TRBV24-1; J gene: TRBJ2-3; clone size: .; D gene: TRBD2; CDR3 protein: CATSASASGGLTDTQYF; CDR3 DNA: TGTGCCACCAGTGCTAGCGCTAGCGGGGGGTTGACAGATACGCAGTATTTT
V gene: TRBV14; J gene: TRBJ2-7; clone size: .; D gene: TRBD1; CDR3 protein: CASPQNRGEYEQYF; CDR3 DNA: TGTGCCAGCCCACAGAACAGGGGAGAGTACGAGCAGTACTTC
V gene: TRBV11-3; J gene: TRBJ2-1; clone size: .; D gene: TRBD2; CDR3 protein: CAWSRIGTSGLPSSYNEQFF; CDR3 DNA: TGTGCCTGGAGCCGGATCGGGACTAGCGGACTACCGAGCTCCTACAATGAGCAGTTCTTC
V gene: TRBV6-6; J gene: TRBJ1-4; clone size: few; D gene: .; CDR3 protein: CASAAGEGKNEKLFF; CDR3 DNA: TGTGCCAGCGCCGCGGGGGAGGGAAAGAATGAAAAACTGTTTTTT
V gene: TRBV12-5; J gene: TRBJ1-5; clone size: many; D gene: TRBD1; CDR3 protein: CASGLGQGDQPQHF; CDR3 DNA: TGTGCTAGTGGCTTAGGACAGGGGGATCAGCCCCAGCATTTT
V gene: TRBV20-1; J gene: TRBJ1-6; clone size: many; D gene: .; CDR3 protein: CSARVNEKSPLHF; CDR3 DNA: TGCAGTGCTAGAGTAAACGAGAAGTCACCCCTCCACTTT
V gene: TRBV2; J gene: TRBJ1-2; clone size: once; D gene: TRBD1; CDR3 protein: CASSERGTGGNYGYTF; CDR3 DNA: TGTGCCAGCAGTGAGCGAGGGACAGGGGGCAACTATGGCTACACCTTC
V gene: TRBV20-1; J gene: TRBJ2-7; clone size: few; D gene: TRBD1; CDR3 protein: CSAVQGAESSEQYF; CDR3 DNA: TGCAGTGCGGTTCAGGGGGCGGAATCCTCCGAGCAGTACTTC
V gene: TRBV2; J gene: TRBJ2-2; clone size: .; D gene: .; CDR3 protein: CASREEGGTGELFF; CDR3 DNA: TGTGCTAGCAGGGAAGAAGGGGGCACCGGGGAGCTGTTTTTT
V gene: TRBV5-1; J gene: TRBJ1-6; clone size: many; D gene: TRBD1; CDR3 protein: CASSGDGQGNSYNSPLHF; CDR3 DNA: TGCGCCAGCAGCGGGGATGGACAGGGAAACTCCTATAATTCACCCCTCCACTTT
V gene: TRBV2; J gene: TRBJ2-7; clone size: many; D gene: TRBD1; CDR3 protein: CASSSTGARSSYEQYF; CDR3 DNA: TGTGCCAGCAGTTCAACAGGGGCCAGGAGCTCCTACGAGCAGTACTTC
V gene: TRBV20-1; J gene: TRBJ1-2; clone size: .; D gene: .; CDR3 protein: CSADKGTFGYTF; CDR3 DNA: TGCAGTGCTGATAAAGGGACGTTTGGCTACACCTTC
V gene: TRBV20-1; J gene: TRBJ2-5; clone size: many; D gene: TRBD2; CDR3 protein: CSAGPGLAGATFGAQYF; CDR3 DNA: TGCAGTGCTGGGCCCGGACTAGCGGGGGCCACCTTTGGGGCCCAGTACTTC
V gene: TRBV2; J gene: TRBJ2-3; clone size: once; D gene: .; CDR3 protein: CASSALTATDTQYF; CDR3 DNA: TGTGCCAGCAGTGCTTTGACAGCCACAGATACGCAGTATTTT
V gene: TRBV2; J gene: TRBJ2-2; clone size: .; D gene: TRBD1; CDR3 protein: CASKQGESGGELFF; CDR3 DNA: TGTGCCAGCAAGCAGGGGGAGTCAGGCGGGGAGCTGTTTTTT